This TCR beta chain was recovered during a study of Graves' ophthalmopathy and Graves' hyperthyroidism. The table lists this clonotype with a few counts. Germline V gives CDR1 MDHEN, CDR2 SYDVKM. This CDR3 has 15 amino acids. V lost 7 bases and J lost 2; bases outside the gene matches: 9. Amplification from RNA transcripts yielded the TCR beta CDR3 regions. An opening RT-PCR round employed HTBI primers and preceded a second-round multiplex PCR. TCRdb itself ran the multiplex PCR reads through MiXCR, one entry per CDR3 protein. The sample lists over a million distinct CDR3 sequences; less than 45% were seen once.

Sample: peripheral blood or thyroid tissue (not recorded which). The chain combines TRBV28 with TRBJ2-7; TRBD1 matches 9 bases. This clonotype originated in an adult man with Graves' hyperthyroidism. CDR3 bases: TGTGCCAGCACCGTAGGACAGGGGCGAACCTACGAGCAGTACTTC. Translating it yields CASTVGQGRTYEQYF.